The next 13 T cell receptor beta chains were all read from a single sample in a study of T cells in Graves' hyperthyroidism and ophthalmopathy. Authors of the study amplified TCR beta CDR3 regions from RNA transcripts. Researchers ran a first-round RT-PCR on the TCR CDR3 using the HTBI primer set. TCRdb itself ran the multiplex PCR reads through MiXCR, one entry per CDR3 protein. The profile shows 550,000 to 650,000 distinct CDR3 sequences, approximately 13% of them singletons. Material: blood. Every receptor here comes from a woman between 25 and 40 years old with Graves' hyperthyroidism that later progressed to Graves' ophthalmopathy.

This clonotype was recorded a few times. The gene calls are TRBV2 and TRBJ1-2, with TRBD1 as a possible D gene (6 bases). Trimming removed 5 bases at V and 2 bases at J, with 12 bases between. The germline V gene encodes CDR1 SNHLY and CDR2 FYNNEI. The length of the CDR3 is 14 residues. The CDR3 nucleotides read TGTGCCAGCAGTACCGACAGGCGAAACTATGGCTACACCTTC. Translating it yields CASSTDRRNYGYTF.

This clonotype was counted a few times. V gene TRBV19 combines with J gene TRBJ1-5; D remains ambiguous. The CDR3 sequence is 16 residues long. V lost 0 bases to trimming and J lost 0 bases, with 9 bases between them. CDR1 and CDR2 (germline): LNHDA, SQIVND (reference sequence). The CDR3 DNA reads TGTGCCAGTAGTATAGAACAGACCCTTAGCAATCAGCCCCAGCATTTT. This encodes CASSIEQTLSNQPQHF.

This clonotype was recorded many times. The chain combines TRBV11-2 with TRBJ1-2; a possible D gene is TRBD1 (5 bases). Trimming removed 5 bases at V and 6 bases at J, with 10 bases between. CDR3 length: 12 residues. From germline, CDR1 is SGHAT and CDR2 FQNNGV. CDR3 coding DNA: TGTGCCAGCAGCCAAGGGGTGAATGGCTACACCTTC. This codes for CASSQGVNGYTF. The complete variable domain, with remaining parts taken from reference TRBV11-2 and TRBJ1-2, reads EAGVAQSPRYKIIEKRQSVAFWCNPISGHATLYWYQQILGQGPKLLIQFQNNGVVDDSQLPKDRFSAERLKGVDSTLKIQPAKLEDSAVYLCASSQGVNGYTFGSGTRLTVV.

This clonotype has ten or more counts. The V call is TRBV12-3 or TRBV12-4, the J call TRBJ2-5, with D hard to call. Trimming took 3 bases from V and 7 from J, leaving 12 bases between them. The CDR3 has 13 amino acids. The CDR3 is CASSFESVGTQYF. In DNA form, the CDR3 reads TGTGCCAGCAGTTTTGAGTCGGTGGGGACCCAGTACTTC.

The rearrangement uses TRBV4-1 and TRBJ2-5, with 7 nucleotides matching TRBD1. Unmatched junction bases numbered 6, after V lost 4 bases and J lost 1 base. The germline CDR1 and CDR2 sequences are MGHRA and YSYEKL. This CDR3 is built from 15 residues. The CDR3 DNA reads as TGCGCCAGCAGCCTAGCGACAGGGTTCCAAGAGACCCAGTACTTC. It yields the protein CASSLATGFQETQYF.

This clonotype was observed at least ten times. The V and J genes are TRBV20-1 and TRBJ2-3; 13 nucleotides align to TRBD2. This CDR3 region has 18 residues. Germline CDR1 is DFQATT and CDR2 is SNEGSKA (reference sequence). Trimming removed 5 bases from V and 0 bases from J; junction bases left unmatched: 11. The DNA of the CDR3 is TGCAGTGCTGGGACTAGCGGGGAACACAATCCTAGCACAGATACGCAGTATTTT. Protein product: CSAGTSGEHNPSTDTQYF.

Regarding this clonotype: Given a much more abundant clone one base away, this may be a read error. Here the CDR3 reads CASSSIQGIKANSGYTF. CDR3 nucleotides: TGTGCCAGCAGCTCAATCCAGGGGATTAAGGCTAACTCTGGCTACACCTTC. V and J are TRBV11-3 and TRBJ1-2; TRBD1 is a possible D gene (6 bases). The CDR3 contains 17 residues. Germline loops: CDR1 SGHNT, CDR2 YENEEA.

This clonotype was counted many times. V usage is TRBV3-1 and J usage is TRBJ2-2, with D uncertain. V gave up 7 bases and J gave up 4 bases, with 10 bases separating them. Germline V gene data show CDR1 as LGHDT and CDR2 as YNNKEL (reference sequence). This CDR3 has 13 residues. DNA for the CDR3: TGTGCCAGCAAGCCCGTGGTCACCGGGGAGCTGTTTTTT. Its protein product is CASKPVVTGELFF. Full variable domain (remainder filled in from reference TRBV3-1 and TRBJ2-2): DTAVSQTPKYLVTQMGNDKSIKCEQNLGHDTMYWYKQDSKKFLKIMFSYNNKELIINETVPNRFSPKSPDKAHLNLHINSLELGDSAVYFCASKPVVTGELFFGEGSRLTVL.

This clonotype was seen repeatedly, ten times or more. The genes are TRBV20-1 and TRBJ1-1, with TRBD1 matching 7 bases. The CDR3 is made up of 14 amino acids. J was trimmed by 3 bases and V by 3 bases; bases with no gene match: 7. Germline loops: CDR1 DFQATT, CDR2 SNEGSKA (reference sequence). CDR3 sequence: CSARETGSDTEAFF. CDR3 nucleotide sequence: TGCAGTGCTAGGGAGACAGGGTCGGACACTGAAGCTTTCTTT.

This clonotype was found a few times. CDR3 residues: CASSQGKGLAAYEQYF. The CDR3 coding sequence is TGCGCCAGCAGCCAAGGCAAGGGACTAGCGGCCTACGAGCAGTACTTC. This chain joins TRBV4-1 and TRBJ2-7, with 11 bases lining up with TRBD2. The germline gives CDR1 MGHRA, CDR2 YSYEKL. CDR3 length equals 16 residues. Trimming cost V 1 base and J 2 bases; bases outside gene matches: 4.

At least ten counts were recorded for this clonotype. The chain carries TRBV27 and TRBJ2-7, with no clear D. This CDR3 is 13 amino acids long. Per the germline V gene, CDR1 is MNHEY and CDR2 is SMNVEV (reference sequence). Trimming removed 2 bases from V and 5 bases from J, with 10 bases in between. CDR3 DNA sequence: TGTGCCAGCAGTTTAGTACCGTGGGACGAGCAGTACTTC. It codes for CASSLVPWDEQYF.

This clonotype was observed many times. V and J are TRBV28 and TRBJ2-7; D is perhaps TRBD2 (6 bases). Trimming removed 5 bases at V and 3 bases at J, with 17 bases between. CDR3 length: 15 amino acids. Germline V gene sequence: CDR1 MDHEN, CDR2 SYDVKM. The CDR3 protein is CASSTTGASVYEQYF. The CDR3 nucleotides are TGTGCCAGCAGTACCACCGGGGCTAGCGTCTACGAGCAGTACTTC. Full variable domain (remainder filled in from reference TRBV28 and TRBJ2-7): DVKVTQSSRYLVKRTGEKVFLECVQDMDHENMFWYRQDPGLGLRLIYFSYDVKMKEKGDIPEGYSVSREKKERFSLILESASTNQTSMYLCASSTTGASVYEQYFGPGTRLTVT.

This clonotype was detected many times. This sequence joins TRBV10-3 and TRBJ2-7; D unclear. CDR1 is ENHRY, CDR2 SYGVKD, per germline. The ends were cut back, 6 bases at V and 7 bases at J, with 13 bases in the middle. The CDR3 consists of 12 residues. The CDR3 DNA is TGTGCCATCAGCTCGCCCCTCCGTGAGCAGTACTTC. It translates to CAISSPLREQYF.